This is a list of T cell receptor beta chains from one sample in a study of blood T cell repertoires in COVID-19. Profiling relied on immunoSEQ multiplex PCR, and the TCRdb table lists in-frame clones only, not all of them. The sample shows around 320,000 clones, almost 90% of them seen only once. The specimen sequenced was PBMCs or T cells enriched from blood (not recorded which). Receptor source: a woman younger than 30 with acute COVID-19. CDR3s include the opening cysteine and the closing phenylalanine or tryptophan. A D gene is named only where the DNA matches it firmly. Size is omitted from some rows. Given values are once, few, many or a class for expanded clones.

j_gene,d_gene,abundance,v_gene,CDR3aa,CDR3nt
TRBJ1-2,TRBD1,-,TRBV28,CASSPPTGSNYGYTF,TGTGCCAGCAGTCCCCCGACAGGGTCTAACTATGGCTACACCTTC
TRBJ1-1,TRBD1,-,TRBV7-3,CASSWTGRTEAFF,TGTGCCAGCAGCTGGACAGGGAGGACTGAAGCTTTCTTT
TRBJ2-7,-,-,TRBV6-5,CASSYSSGEQYF,TGTGCCAGCAGTTACTCCTCCGGCGAGCAGTACTTC
TRBJ1-6,-,-,TRBV5-1,CASSPHSGSPLHF,TGCGCCAGCAGCCCCCATTCGGGTTCACCCCTCCACTTT
TRBJ1-6,-,-,TRBV7-6,CASSRSTGGASPLHF,TGTGCCAGCAGCCGATCCACAGGAGGGGCTTCACCCCTCCACTTT
TRBJ1-2,TRBD1,-,TRBV28,CASSVAGTGLGNYGYTF,TGTGCCAGCAGCGTAGCCGGGACAGGGCTCGGGAACTATGGCTACACCTTC
TRBJ1-2,-,-,TRBV6-5,CASTTPRGAGYTF,TGTGCCAGCACCACTCCGCGGGGGGCTGGCTACACCTTC
TRBJ1-3,-,-,TRBV9,CASSTLAGDLFSGNTIYF,TGTGCCAGCAGTACCCTAGCGGGGGATCTGTTTTCTGGAAACACCATATATTTT
TRBJ1-1,TRBD1,few,TRBV7-9,CASSLRPREGAVAEAFF,TGTGCCAGCAGCTTACGCCCTCGCGAGGGGGCCGTAGCTGAAGCTTTCTTT
TRBJ2-7,TRBD1,-,TRBV9,CASSVGKDRGTHEQYF,TGTGCCAGCAGCGTAGGGAAGGACAGGGGCACCCACGAGCAGTACTTC
TRBJ2-1,-,-,TRBV7-6,CASSLVSSYNEQFF,TGTGCCAGCAGCTTAGTGAGCTCCTACAATGAGCAGTTCTTC
TRBJ2-4,TRBD2,-,TRBV28,CASSSGGSTKNIQYF,TGTGCCAGCAGTTCGGGGGGTAGTACTAAAAACATTCAGTACTTC
TRBJ1-5,TRBD1,-,TRBV28,CASSLSDRGSNQPQHF,TGTGCCAGCAGTTTATCGGACAGGGGAAGCAATCAGCCCCAGCATTTT
TRBJ2-1,-,-,TRBV3-1/TRBV3-2,CASSHLGAYNEQFF,TGTGCCAGCAGCCACTTGGGAGCCTACAATGAGCAGTTCTTC
TRBJ2-1,TRBD2,-,TRBV25-1,CASSESGRASNEQFF,TGTGCCAGCAGCGAAAGCGGGAGGGCCTCTAATGAGCAGTTCTTC
TRBJ1-1,-,once,TRBV2,CASSEGTPVNTEAFF,TGTGCCAGCAGTGAAGGTACACCTGTAAACACTGAAGCTTTCTTT
TRBJ2-3,-,-,TRBV5-6,CASGRGADTQYF,TGTGCCAGCGGCCGGGGAGCAGATACGCAGTATTTT
TRBJ1-1,-,-,TRBV30,CAWTRTANTEAFF,TGTGCCTGGACCAGGACAGCGAACACTGAAGCTTTCTTT
TRBJ2-7,-,-,TRBV6-4,CASSVALSSYEQYF,TGTGCCAGCAGTGTTGCCCTCAGCTCCTACGAGCAGTACTTC
TRBJ1-4,-,-,TRBV6-4,CASSEQGGEKLFF,TGTGCCAGCAGTGAACAGGGTGGTGAAAAACTGTTTTTT
TRBJ1-2,-,-,TRBV28,CASRLGRDYGYTF,TGTGCCAGCAGATTGGGGAGGGACTATGGCTACACCTTC
TRBJ1-5,-,-,TRBV7-9,CASSSGKGDTGQPQHF,TGTGCCAGCAGCTCGGGGAAAGGGGATACAGGGCAGCCCCAGCATTTT
TRBJ2-3,TRBD1,-,TRBV28,CASSLPPPGQGDADTQYF,TGTGCCAGCAGTTTACCCCCACCGGGACAGGGTGACGCAGATACGCAGTATTTT
TRBJ1-2,-,-,TRBV15,CATSRDQGAYGYTF,TGTGCCACCAGCAGAGACCAAGGGGCCTATGGCTACACCTTC
TRBJ2-1,TRBD1,-,TRBV28,CASSSGTGGYNEQFF,TGTGCCAGCAGTTCGGGGACAGGCGGCTACAATGAGCAGTTCTTC
TRBJ1-5,TRBD1,once,TRBV2,CASRGQGIGNQPQHF,TGTGCCAGCAGGGGACAGGGGATTGGCAATCAGCCCCAGCATTTT
TRBJ1-2,TRBD1,-,TRBV28,CASSLLPGQGNGYTF,TGTGCCAGCAGCCTCCTTCCGGGACAGGGAAATGGCTACACCTTC
TRBJ2-7,-,-,TRBV28,CASSFNYEQYF,TGTGCCAGCAGTTTCAACTACGAGCAGTACTTC
TRBJ2-7,TRBD2,-,TRBV5-1,CASSSGLAGALYEQYF,TGCGCCAGCAGCTCCGGACTAGCGGGAGCGTTATACGAGCAGTACTTC
TRBJ1-5,TRBD1,-,TRBV19,CASQIRTGPNQPQHF,TGTGCCAGTCAAATTCGGACAGGGCCCAATCAGCCCCAGCATTTT
TRBJ1-1,TRBD1,few,TRBV7-3,CASSIDRGTEAFF,TGTGCCAGCAGCATTGACAGGGGCACTGAAGCTTTCTTT
TRBJ1-5,TRBD1,-,TRBV2,CASSVTGSNQPQHF,TGTGCCAGCAGTGTGACAGGGAGCAATCAGCCCCAGCATTTT
TRBJ2-7,TRBD1,-,TRBV28,CASSYPFGTGSYEQYF,TGTGCCAGCAGTTACCCCTTCGGGACAGGGAGCTACGAGCAGTACTTC
TRBJ1-2,-,-,TRBV7-9,CASSPETGIGGYTF,TGTGCCAGCAGCCCCGAGACAGGAATTGGGGGCTACACCTTC
TRBJ1-2,-,-,TRBV3-1/TRBV3-2,CASSLLRDYGYTF,TGTGCCAGCAGCTTACTCCGGGACTATGGCTACACCTTC
TRBJ1-1,-,-,TRBV11-2,CASSLSYRNTEAFF,TGTGCCAGCAGCTTGTCCTATAGGAACACTGAAGCTTTCTTT
TRBJ2-1,-,-,TRBV3-1/TRBV3-2,CASSQDGRVTYNEQFF,TGTGCCAGCAGCCAAGATGGCAGGGTAACCTACAATGAGCAGTTCTTC
TRBJ2-7,TRBD2,once,TRBV3-1/TRBV3-2,CASSPTSGSSEQYF,TGTGCCAGCAGCCCGACTAGCGGGAGTTCCGAGCAGTACTTC
TRBJ1-1,TRBD1,-,TRBV28,CASSSPGPGQEAFF,TGTGCCAGCAGTTCCCCTGGACCGGGACAGGAAGCTTTCTTT
TRBJ2-5,-,-,TRBV20-1,CSAYQETQYF,TGCAGTGCTTATCAAGAGACCCAGTACTTC